This T cell receptor beta chain was recorded in a study of blood T cell repertoires in COVID-19. Sequencing was performed with immunoSEQ multiplex PCR; in TCRdb, only in-frame clones are kept and a portion is missing. This table has 330,000 or so clones, 80% to 90% appearing once. This clone was found once. Germline loops: CDR1 KGHSH, CDR2 LQKENI. The ends lost 4 bases at V and 3 bases at J; junction bases unmatched: 4. The CDR3 is 14 amino acids. The receptor comes from a man aged 25 to 40 with COVID-19, enrolled during active disease. The V gene is TRBV18, the J gene TRBJ1-1; TRBD1 matches at 8 bases. The material sequenced was peripheral blood. The CDR3 here is CASSLRGQDTEAFF. The CDR3, as DNA: TGTGCCAGCTCACTACGGGGACAGGACACTGAAGCTTTCTTT.